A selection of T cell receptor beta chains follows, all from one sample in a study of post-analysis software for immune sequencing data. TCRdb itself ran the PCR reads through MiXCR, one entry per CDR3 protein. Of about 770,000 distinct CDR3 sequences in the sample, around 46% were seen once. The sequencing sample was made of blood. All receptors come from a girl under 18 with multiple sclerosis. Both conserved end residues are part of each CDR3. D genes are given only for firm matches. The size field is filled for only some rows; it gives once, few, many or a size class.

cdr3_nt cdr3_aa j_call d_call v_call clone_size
TGTGCCATCAGCCCAAGGGGCGGTAAGGGCGAGCAGTACTTC CAISPRGGKGEQYF TRBJ2-7 . TRBV10-3 .
TGTGCCAGCAACAAGGGGATCATGAACACTGAAGCTTTCTTT CASNKGIMNTEAFF TRBJ1-1 . TRBV12-3/TRBV12-4 few
TGTGCCAGCAGTCCTCGGACAGGGGCCGAAGATGGCCAAGAGACCCAGTACTTC CASSPRTGAEDGQETQYF TRBJ2-5 TRBD1 TRBV12-3/TRBV12-4 .
TGTGCCAGCAGCTCCATGGTACAAGAGACCCAGTACTTC CASSSMVQETQYF TRBJ2-5 . TRBV7-8 few
TGTGCCACCAGTGGGACAGCCTCCTACAATGAGCAGTTCTTC CATSGTASYNEQFF TRBJ2-1 . TRBV24-1 few
TGTGCCAGCAGCTACCGGGACAGGCCGACCTACGAGCAGTACTTC CASSYRDRPTYEQYF TRBJ2-7 TRBD1 TRBV7-2 .
TGCAGCGTAGTTACAGGGGACGGGTGGTTCGGCACTGAAGCTTTCTTT CSVVTGDGWFGTEAFF TRBJ1-1 TRBD1 TRBV29-1 few
TGTGCCATCAGTGGACAGGGGATCTCCTACGAGCAGTACTTC CAISGQGISYEQYF TRBJ2-7 TRBD1 TRBV10-3 .
TGCAGTGCTCGAGGGCCTGCAACTAATGAAAAACTGTTTTTT CSARGPATNEKLFF TRBJ1-4 . TRBV20-1 .
TGTGCCAGCAGTTTACCTGGGGCCTACTACGAGCAGTACTTC CASSLPGAYYEQYF TRBJ2-7 . TRBV12-3/TRBV12-4 .
TGTGCCAGCAGCCATCGACAAGACTTGGCGGAGACCCAGTACTTC CASSHRQDLAETQYF TRBJ2-5 . TRBV3-1 .
TGCAGCACCAGGACAGGGATCTCCTACAATGAGCAGTTCTTC CSTRTGISYNEQFF TRBJ2-1 TRBD1 TRBV29-1 .
TGTGCCAGCAGCTCCAGAGCTTACGAGGGAAGGAACCAAGAGACCCAGTACTTC CASSSRAYEGRNQETQYF TRBJ2-5 . TRBV9 .
TGTGCCAGCAGTGAAGGGGGCTCCTATAGCAATCAGCCCCAGCATTTT CASSEGGSYSNQPQHF TRBJ1-5 . TRBV25-1 .
TGCAGTGCTAGACCAAGGGACGGCCGCACAGATACGCAGTATTTT CSARPRDGRTDTQYF TRBJ2-3 . TRBV20-1 .
TGTGCCAGCAGCCCCCAGGCCGGCCGAAGAGAGACCCAGTACTTC CASSPQAGRRETQYF TRBJ2-5 . TRBV7-3 few
TGCAGTGCCGCGGGGACTAGCGACGATGAGCAGTACTTC CSAAGTSDDEQYF TRBJ2-7 TRBD2 TRBV20-1 .
TGTGCCAGCTCAATCCACCACAGGGAGGACACTGAAGTTTTCTTT CASSIHHREDTEVFF TRBJ1-1 . TRBV6-6 .
TGTGCCAGCAGTTTAGGGTATTGGGACCAGCGTGGCTACACCTTC CASSLGYWDQRGYTF TRBJ1-2 . TRBV12-3/TRBV12-4 few
TGTGCCAGCAGCTCCAGGGGGAAGGATAGCAATCAGCCCCAGCATTTT CASSSRGKDSNQPQHF TRBJ1-5 TRBD1 TRBV7-8 .
TGCAGCGTTGACGGTAAGGGGGGCTACGAGCAGTACTTC CSVDGKGGYEQYF TRBJ2-7 . TRBV29-1 few
TGCAGTGCTAGAGATCCGGGGGGCGAGGTCCGCAGGGAGCAGTTCTTC CSARDPGGEVRREQFF TRBJ2-1 . TRBV20-1 .
TGTGCCAGCAGCGAGGTGTGGGAGCTACAAGAGACCCAGTACTTC CASSEVWELQETQYF TRBJ2-5 . TRBV11-3 once
TGCAGCGTTGAATTTTGGCCGGGACAGTCAGCGGGCCGCTCCTACAATGAGCAGTTCTTC CSVEFWPGQSAGRSYNEQFF TRBJ2-1 . TRBV29-1 many
TGTGCCAGCAGTACTATTCAGTCAGCCTTCTATGGCTACACCTTC CASSTIQSAFYGYTF TRBJ1-2 . TRBV6-1 .
TGTGCCAGCAGTGACGTGGGAGCGGGCACAGATACGCAGTATTTT CASSDVGAGTDTQYF TRBJ2-3 . TRBV6-4 .
TGCGCCAGCAGCCAAGATGGTGCGGCTACTAGCACAGATACGCAGTATTTT CASSQDGAATSTDTQYF TRBJ2-3 . TRBV4-3 few
TGCAGTGCTGGGAGGGGCGCCCCGTACGAGCAGTACTTC CSAGRGAPYEQYF TRBJ2-7 TRBD2 TRBV20-1 .
TGCGCCAGCAGCTTACCCAGGGACGGTTTCTACGAGCAGTACTTC CASSLPRDGFYEQYF TRBJ2-7 . TRBV5-1 .
TGTGCCAGCAGCGTAGTAGGACAGGGATTTGATGAGCAGTTCTTC CASSVVGQGFDEQFF TRBJ2-1 TRBD1 TRBV9 .
TGTGCCAGCAGCACCGGGAACGCATACGAGCAGTACTTC CASSTGNAYEQYF TRBJ2-7 . TRBV7-2 .
TGTGCTAGTGGTTTGGTAATACTAGCCCACAATGAGCAGTACTTC CASGLVILAHNEQYF TRBJ2-5 . TRBV12-5 few
TGTGCCAGCAGTGAGTGGGACAGGACCCCTAACTATGGCTACACCTTC CASSEWDRTPNYGYTF TRBJ1-2 TRBD1 TRBV6-1 .
TGCGCCAGCAGCTTGGATGGGGGCGCTGGGGCCAACGTCCTGACTTTC CASSLDGGAGANVLTF TRBJ2-6 . TRBV5-1 .
TGCGCCAGTGTGGACCCTAGCGGATACAATGAGCAGTTCTTC CASVDPSGYNEQFF TRBJ2-1 TRBD2 TRBV20-1 .
TGTGCCAGCAGTCTGCAAAAGGGACAGTGGGGAGGTGAAGCTTTCTTT CASSLQKGQWGGEAFF TRBJ1-1 TRBD1 TRBV27 .
TGTGCCAGCAGCGACGTTAGAGGCAGGATCGGTGAGCAGTTCTTC CASSDVRGRIGEQFF TRBJ2-1 . TRBV7-9 few
TGTGCCATCAGTGACTGGGAGGATGAGCAGTTCTTC CAISDWEDEQFF TRBJ2-1 . TRBV10-3 .
TGTGCCAGCAGCTTAACCGGGAAAATAAGCTCCTACGAGCAGTACTTC CASSLTGKISSYEQYF TRBJ2-7 . TRBV7-2 .
TGTGCCAGCAGCTTTTCTGGGACCCAGCTCTACTCTGGGGCCAACGTCCTGACTTTC CASSFSGTQLYSGANVLTF TRBJ2-6 . TRBV5-4 few
TGCGCCAGCAGCTTCTCTCACGATGAGCAGTACTTC CASSFSHDEQYF TRBJ2-7 . TRBV5-1 .
TGTGCCACCAGCAGTTTGGAGAGGAGTCGCTACAATGAGCAGTTCTTC CATSSLERSRYNEQFF TRBJ2-1 . TRBV15 few